This T cell receptor (beta chain) is drawn from a study of blood T cells in healthy people across ages (dated by TCRdb to the mid-2010s). About the investigation overall: Template switching captured roughly one uniquely barcoded TCR beta cDNA molecule per two T cells in model experiments. Using deep sequencing normalized with unique cDNA molecular identifiers, the study measured how TCR beta repertoire diversity changes with age. Four age groups were formed from the donors: young (average roughly 15 years), middle-aged (approximately 41), aged (around 68) and long-lived (less than 85). To avoid experimental bias, donors of different ages were spread randomly across the sequencing lanes. Using the same blood draw, the study looked at two additional independent replicas of 1 million unique cDNA reads for two donors, one aged 18 to 29 and the other aged 80 or older. Summary of the overall study and its limitations: Estimates of total diversity based on one million sequenced T cells were regarded as lower bounds and as underestimates. The percentage of naive T cells measured by flow cytometry correlated strongly with observed TCR beta diversity. Conclusive comparison of naive and antigen-experienced compartments was prevented by the profiling of bulk unsorted PBMCs. Because donor CMV infection status was unknown, age-related changes in expanded clonotypes were potentially confounded. Observed TCR beta diversity per million T cells fell roughly linearly with age, and a significant reduction was already apparent by age about 43. Compared with the aged group, the long-lived group had more naive CD4+ T cells, fewer expanded clones and increased TCR diversity, a pattern suggesting age selection.

This clonotype was detected a few times. The target of this receptor is not known. One base away there is no much larger clone; base qualities are not given. Its CDR3 holds 14 amino acids, cysteine through phenylalanine. The DNA shown is the 42-base CDR3, in frame from base 1. The trim is 3 bases for V and 3 bases for J, with a gap of 12 bases between the germline ends. The germline V gene gives CDR1 as SGHAT and CDR2 as FQNNGV. Systemically healthy Caucasian individuals from Russia, 39 in total and aged roughly 6 to 95 years, were included as donors. About 9.6 milliliters of peripheral blood were collected from each donor into EDTA-treated Vacutainer tubes. Ficoll-Paque density-gradient centrifugation was used to isolate PBMCs, with at least 6.5 million per sample. Total RNA was extracted from PBMCs with Trizol reagent, with at least 6 micrograms obtained per sample. For every donor, flow cytometry on a PBMC aliquot measured the percentage of naive CD45RAhigh/CD27high T cells.

Preparation of the library involved 5' RACE. The instrument given in TCRdb is Illumina HiSeq 2500. A second PCR of roughly 6 to 11 cycles was run with a J-beta primer mix and a sample-barcoded 5' primer. A unique molecular identifier was introduced onto each TCR beta cDNA molecule by a template-switch 5' adaptor carrying 12 random nucleotides. Each sample yielded at least 3 million CDR3-containing paired-end reads. All of the RNA was converted into first-strand cDNA using the Mint cDNA synthesis kit, with a TRBC-specific oligonucleotide serving as the primer. After uracil-DNA glycosylase treatment, a first 18-cycle PCR used universal primers M1SS and BC2_uni_R on all cDNA. In the original analysis: Each sample was normalized by randomly selecting 1 million high-quality reads, each carrying a distinct molecular identifier. Reads with shared molecular identifiers were discarded instead of being binned into consensus sequences. MiTCR, set to a Q25 quality threshold and the strictest error-elimination algorithm, was used for CDR3 identification, clonotype clustering and error correction. A nonparametric unseen species model using Euler transformation provided a lower-bound estimate of total TCR beta diversity. The raw public reads went through TCRdb reprocessing: fastp at Q25, MiXCR clone calling, in-frame beta chains kept. Duplicate CDR3 protein sequences are folded into a single record with the most common DNA and genes. The V and J calls here are based on TCRdb, not the publication. This sample is represented by about 1.8 million distinct CDR3 sequences; around half of them were singletons. The biggest ten clones account for roughly 2% of the sample.

The sequenced material came from blood. The rearrangement combines TRBV11-2 with TRBJ2-7; TRBD2 is possibly the D segment (6 matching bases). This sequence originates from a woman aged 35 to 49 in good health. The bases read TGTGCCAGCAGCTTCGGGGGAAACCGCTACGAGCAGTACTTC. Its protein is CASSFGGNRYEQYF.